This T cell receptor (beta chain) emerged from a study of CD8 T cells in Susac syndrome. From blood CD8+ and CD4+ T cells, TCR beta sequences were generated. Negative isolation was used for CD8+ and CD4+ T cells, and FACS enrichment was applied to TEMRA cells. Germline V gene sequence: CDR1 LGHDT, CDR2 YNNKEL (reference sequence). The CDR3 loop spans 12 amino acids. Trimming pared 6 bases from V and 5 bases from J, leaving 7 bases between. An input of roughly 0.5 to 1 ug of RNA was subjected to reverse transcription using random hexamers. An immunoSEQ multiplex PCR amplified TCR beta CDR3 over 54 Vbeta and 13 Jbeta. TCRdb reanalysed the immunoSEQ multiplex PCR reads using MiXCR and keeps one entry per CDR3 protein. The sample has about 210,000 distinct CDR3 sequences, about 95% seen once; the top ten hold 0.075% to 0.095%.

Sequencing was done on a sample of CD4+ T cells from PBMCs. This TCR was sampled from a human donor with multiple sclerosis. The chain has TRBV3-1 and TRBJ2-2, with unresolved D. CDR3 coding DNA: TGTGCCAGCAGAACTGGAACCGGGGAGCTGTTTTTT. As protein: CASRTGTGELFF.